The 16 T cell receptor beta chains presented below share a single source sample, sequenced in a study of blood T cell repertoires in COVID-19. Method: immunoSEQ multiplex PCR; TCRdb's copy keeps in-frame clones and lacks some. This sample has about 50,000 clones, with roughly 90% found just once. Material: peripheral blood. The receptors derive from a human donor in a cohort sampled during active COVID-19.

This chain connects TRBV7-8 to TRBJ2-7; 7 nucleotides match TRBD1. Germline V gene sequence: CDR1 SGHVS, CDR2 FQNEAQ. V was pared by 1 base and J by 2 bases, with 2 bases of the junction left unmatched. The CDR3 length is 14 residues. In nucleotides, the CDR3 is TGTGCCAGCAGCTTAGGGACAGGTCCCTACGAGCAGTACGTC. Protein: CASSLGTGPYEQYV.

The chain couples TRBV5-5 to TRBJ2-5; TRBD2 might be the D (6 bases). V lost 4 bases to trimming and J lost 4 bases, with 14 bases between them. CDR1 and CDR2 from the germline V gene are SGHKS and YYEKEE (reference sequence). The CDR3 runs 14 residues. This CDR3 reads CASSPAGGTETQYF. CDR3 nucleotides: TGTGCCAGCAGCCCCGCTGGGGGGACAGAGACCCAGTACTTC.

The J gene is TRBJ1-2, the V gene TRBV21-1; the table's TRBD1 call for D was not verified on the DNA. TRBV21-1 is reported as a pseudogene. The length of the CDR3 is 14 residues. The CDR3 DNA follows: TGTGCCAGCAGCGGACTCCCCGGACAGGGTGGCTACACCTTC. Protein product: CASSGLPGQGGYTF.

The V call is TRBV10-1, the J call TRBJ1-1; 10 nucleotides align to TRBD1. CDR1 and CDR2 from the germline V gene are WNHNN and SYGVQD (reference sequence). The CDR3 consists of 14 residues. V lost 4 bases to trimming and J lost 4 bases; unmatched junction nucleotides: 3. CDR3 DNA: TGCGCCAGCAGTGTAGACAGGGGGCTCACTGAAGCTTTCTTT. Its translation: CASSVDRGLTEAFF.

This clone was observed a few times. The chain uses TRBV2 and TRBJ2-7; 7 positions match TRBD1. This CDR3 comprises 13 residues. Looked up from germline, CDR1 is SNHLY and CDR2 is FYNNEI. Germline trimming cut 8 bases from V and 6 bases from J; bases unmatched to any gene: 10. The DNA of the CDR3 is TGTGCCAGCGTTTTGACAGGGTCCAGCGAGCAGTACGTC. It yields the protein CASVLTGSSEQYV.

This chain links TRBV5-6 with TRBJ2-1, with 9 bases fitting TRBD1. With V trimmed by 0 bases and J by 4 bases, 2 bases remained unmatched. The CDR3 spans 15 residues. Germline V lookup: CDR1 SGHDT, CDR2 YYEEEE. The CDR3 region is CASSLVGQGYNEQFF. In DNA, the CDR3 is TGTGCCAGCAGCTTGGTCGGACAGGGGTACAATGAGCAGTTCTTC.

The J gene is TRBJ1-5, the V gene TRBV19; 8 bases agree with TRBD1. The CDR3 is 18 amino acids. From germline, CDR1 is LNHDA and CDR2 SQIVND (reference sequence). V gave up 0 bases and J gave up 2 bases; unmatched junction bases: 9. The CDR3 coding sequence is TGTGCCAGTAGTATAGAGGGCAGGGGGCAATGGGGCAATCAGCCCCAGCATTTT. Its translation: CASSIEGRGQWGNQPQHF.

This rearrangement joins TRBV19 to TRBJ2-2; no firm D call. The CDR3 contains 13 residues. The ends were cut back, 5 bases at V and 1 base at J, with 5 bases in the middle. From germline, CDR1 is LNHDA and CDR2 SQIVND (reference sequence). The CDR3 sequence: CASSRVNTGELFF. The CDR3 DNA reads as TGTGCCAGTAGTCGCGTGAACACCGGGGAGCTGTTTTTT.

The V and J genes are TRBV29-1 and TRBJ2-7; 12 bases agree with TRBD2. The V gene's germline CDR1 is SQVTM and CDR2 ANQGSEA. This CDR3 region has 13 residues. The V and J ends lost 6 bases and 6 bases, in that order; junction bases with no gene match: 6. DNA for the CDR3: TGCAGCGTGAGACTAGCGGGAGAGGGCGAGCAGTACTTC. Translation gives CSVRLAGEGEQYF.

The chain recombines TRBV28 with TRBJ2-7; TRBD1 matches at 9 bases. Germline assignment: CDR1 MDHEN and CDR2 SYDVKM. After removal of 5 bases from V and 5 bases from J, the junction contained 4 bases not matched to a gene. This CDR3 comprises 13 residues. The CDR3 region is CASSPHRGHEQYF. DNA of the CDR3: TGTGCCAGCAGTCCCCACAGGGGGCACGAGCAGTACTTC.

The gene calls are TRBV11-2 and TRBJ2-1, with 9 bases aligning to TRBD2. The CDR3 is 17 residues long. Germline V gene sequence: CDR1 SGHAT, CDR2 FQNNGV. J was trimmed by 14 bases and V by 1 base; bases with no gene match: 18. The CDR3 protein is CASSLVLTSGSERHEFF. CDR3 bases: TGTGCCAGCAGCTTAGTCCTGACTAGCGGAAGCGAAAGGCACGAGTTCTTC. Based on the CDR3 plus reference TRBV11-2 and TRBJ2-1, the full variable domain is EAGVAQSPRYKIIEKRQSVAFWCNPISGHATLYWYQQILGQGPKLLIQFQNNGVVDDSQLPKDRFSAERLKGVDSTLKIQPAKLEDSAVYLCASSLVLTSGSERHEFFGPGTRLTVL.

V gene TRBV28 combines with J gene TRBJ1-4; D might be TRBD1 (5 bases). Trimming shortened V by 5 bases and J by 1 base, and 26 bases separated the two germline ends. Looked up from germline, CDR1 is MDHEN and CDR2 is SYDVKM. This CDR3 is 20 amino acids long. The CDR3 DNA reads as TGTGCCAGCAGTCAGCTAGGGCTGAAATTGTCCGACAGAACTAATGAAAAACTGTTTTTT. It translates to CASSQLGLKLSDRTNEKLFF.

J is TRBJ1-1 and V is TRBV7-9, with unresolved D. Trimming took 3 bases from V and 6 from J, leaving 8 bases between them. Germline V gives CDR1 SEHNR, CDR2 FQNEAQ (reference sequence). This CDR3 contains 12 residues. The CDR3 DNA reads TGTGCCAGCAGCTTGATGGCAGCTGAAGCTTTCTTT. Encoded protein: CASSLMAAEAFF.

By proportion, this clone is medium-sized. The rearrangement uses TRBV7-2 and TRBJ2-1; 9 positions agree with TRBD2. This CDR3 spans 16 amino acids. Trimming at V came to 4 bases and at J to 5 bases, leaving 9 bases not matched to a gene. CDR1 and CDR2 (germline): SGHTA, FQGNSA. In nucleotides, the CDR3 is TGTGCCAGCAGCTCCAGGACTAGCGACGTGCACAATGAGCAGTTCTTC. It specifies CASSSRTSDVHNEQFF.

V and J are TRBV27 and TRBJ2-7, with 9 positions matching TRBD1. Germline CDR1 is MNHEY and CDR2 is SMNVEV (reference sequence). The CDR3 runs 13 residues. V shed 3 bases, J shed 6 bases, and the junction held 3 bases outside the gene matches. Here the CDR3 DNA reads TGTGCCAGCAGTTTGGGGACAGGGAGCGAGCAGTACTTC. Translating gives CASSLGTGSEQYF.

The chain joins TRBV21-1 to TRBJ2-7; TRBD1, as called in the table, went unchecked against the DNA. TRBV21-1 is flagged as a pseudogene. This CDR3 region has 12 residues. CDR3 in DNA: TGTGCCAGCAGCGCGACAGGGAACGAGCAGTACTTC. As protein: CASSATGNEQYF.